This entry lists 27 T cell receptor beta chains sequenced from one sample in a study of identical twins. Each CDR3 protein gets one entry after TCRdb re-called the 5' RACE reads with MiXCR. The table records around 140,000 distinct CDR3 sequences, around 3.6% of them present only once. Sequenced material: memory T cells sorted from blood. Every receptor here comes from a man younger than 35 in good health.

The table lists this clonotype with many counts. The chain recombines TRBV6-1 with TRBJ2-3; 8 bases line up with TRBD1. Germline trimming cut 10 bases from V and 2 bases from J; bases unmatched to any gene: 5. Germline CDR1 and CDR2: MNHNS and SASEGT. This CDR3 is built from 13 residues. The CDR3 reads CAIRDRITDTQYF. In nucleotides, the CDR3 is TGTGCCATAAGGGACAGGATCACAGATACGCAGTATTTT.

This clonotype has a count of ten or more. The genes are TRBV7-2 and TRBJ1-2; 9 bases line up with TRBD1. J gave up 8 bases and V 4 bases, and 11 bases lay outside the gene matches. CDR1 and CDR2 (germline): SGHTA, FQGNSA. The CDR3 loop spans 15 amino acids. CDR3 loop: CASSSSPGQGFGYTF. CDR3 sequence (DNA): TGTGCCAGCAGCTCAAGCCCGGGACAGGGATTCGGCTACACCTTC.

This clonotype was counted many times. This chain connects TRBV25-1 to TRBJ1-1; maybe TRBD1 (5 bases). The V end lost 3 bases, the J end lost 6 bases, and 11 bases lay between the germline ends. The CDR3 loop spans 13 amino acids. Germline V gene sequence: CDR1 MGHDK, CDR2 SYGVNS. The chain's CDR3 is CASSELQGAEAFF. The CDR3 DNA is TGTGCCAGCAGTGAGCTGCAGGGTGCTGAAGCTTTCTTT.

The V and J genes are TRBV20-1 and TRBJ1-2; no definite D call. Germline CDR1 DFQATT, CDR2 SNEGSKA (reference sequence). V lost 2 bases to trimming and J lost 7 bases, with 5 bases between them. The CDR3 consists of 10 residues. CDR3 sequence reads: CSARYFGYTF. The CDR3 DNA reads TGCAGTGCTAGATATTTTGGCTACACCTTC.

There are many counts of this clonotype. The chain couples TRBV11-2 to TRBJ2-5; D not resolved. The CDR3 contains 15 residues. V lost 4 bases, J lost 5 bases, and 17 bases lay in between. Germline lookup yields CDR1 SGHAT and CDR2 FQNNGV. CDR3 sequence reads: CASSSQDRGVETQYF. The DNA for the CDR3 is TGTGCCAGCAGCTCTCAGGATAGAGGAGTGGAGACCCAGTACTTC.

This clonotype has at least ten counts. This rearrangement joins TRBV3-1 to TRBJ2-7; 8 nucleotides align to TRBD1. V shed 4 bases, J shed 9 bases, and the junction held 2 bases outside the gene matches. The CDR3 consists of 11 residues. Germline V gene lookup returns CDR1 LGHDT and CDR2 YNNKEL (reference sequence). The CDR3 is CASSPGTGQYF. As DNA, the CDR3 is TGTGCCAGCAGCCCCGGGACAGGGCAGTACTTC.

J is TRBJ2-5 and V is TRBV5-1, with 9 bases identical to TRBD2. This CDR3 has 14 amino acids. Losses at the gene ends were 4 bases for V and 3 bases for J; bases not matched to a gene: 4. From germline, CDR1 is SGHRS and CDR2 YFSETQ. In DNA form, the CDR3 reads TGCGCCAGCAGCCCTAGCGGGATAAAAGAGACCCAGTACTTC. Translating gives CASSPSGIKETQYF.

The genes are TRBV19 and TRBJ1-2; D might be TRBD1 (5 bases). Germline V gives CDR1 LNHDA, CDR2 SQIVND (reference sequence). Deletions cut 7 bases from V and 0 bases from J, with 24 bases between. The CDR3 covers 18 residues. CDR3 region: CASTVLGHSQLANYGYTF. The CDR3 DNA reads as TGTGCCAGTACCGTTCTCGGACATTCCCAATTAGCTAACTATGGCTACACCTTC. The full variable domain, completed using reference TRBV19 and TRBJ1-2, is DGGITQSPKYLFRKEGQNVTLSCEQNLNHDAMYWYRQDPGQGLRLIYYSQIVNDFQKGDIAEGYSVSREKKESFPLTVTSAQKNPTAFYLCASTVLGHSQLANYGYTFGSGTRLTVV.

This clonotype was counted ten times or more. The chain links TRBV29-1 to TRBJ2-7; perhaps D is TRBD1 or TRBD2 (5 bases each). The CDR3 is 14 amino acids. CDR1 is SQVTM, CDR2 ANQGSEA, per germline. Between the trimmed V and J ends, which lost 6 bases and 3 bases, there was a span of 18 bases. CDR3 sequence: CSVADRDRDYEQYF. CDR3 sequence (DNA): TGCAGCGTCGCCGATCGGGACCGTGACTACGAGCAGTACTTC.

Many counts were recorded for this clonotype. J is TRBJ2-3 and V is TRBV20-1; 9 positions agree with TRBD2. CDR3 length: 15 residues. CDR1 and CDR2 (germline): DFQATT, SNEGSKA (reference sequence). After removal of 5 bases from V and 2 bases from J, the junction contained 8 bases not matched to a gene. CDR3 DNA: TGCAGTGCTGCCCAGACTAGCGGACTCACAGATACGCAGTATTTT. Its protein is CSAAQTSGLTDTQYF.

Ten or more counts support this clonotype. The chain recombines TRBV12-3 or TRBV12-4 with TRBJ2-7, with D perhaps being TRBD1 or TRBD2 (5 bases each). V was shortened by 6 bases and J by 2 bases, with 14 bases between the two germline ends. There are 14 residues in the CDR3. The CDR3 DNA sequence: TGTGCCAGCAGGTCTGGGGGTTCCACCTACGAGCAGTACTTC. Protein sequence: CASRSGGSTYEQYF.

The gene calls are TRBV5-1 and TRBJ2-2, with 7 bases fitting TRBD2. CDR3 size: 15 residues. The trim removed 4 bases at V and 9 bases at J, leaving 12 bases unmatched. Germline assignment: CDR1 SGHRS and CDR2 YFSETQ. The CDR3 protein is CASSAGGRSKRELFF. CDR3 DNA sequence: TGCGCCAGCAGCGCGGGCGGGAGATCAAAACGGGAGCTGTTTTTT.

At least ten counts were recorded for this clonotype. As DNA, the CDR3 is TGTGCCAGCAGGGATGAAAGGTGGACTGAAGCTTTCTTT. It yields the protein CASRDERWTEAFF. This chain uses TRBV6-1 with TRBJ1-1, with D unresolved. The CDR3 has 13 residues. CDR1 is MNHNS and CDR2 is SASEGT in the germline V gene. Between the trimmed V and J ends, which lost 6 bases and 5 bases, there was a span of 13 bases.

This clonotype has at least ten counts. The J gene is TRBJ2-1, the V gene TRBV12-3 or TRBV12-4; no clear D gene. This CDR3 spans 13 amino acids. The V end lost 3 bases, the J end lost 7 bases, and 10 bases lay between the germline ends. As DNA, the CDR3 is TGTGCCAGCAGTTTCTACGAACGGAATGAGCAGTTCTTC. Amino acid sequence: CASSFYERNEQFF.

Many counts were recorded for this clonotype. The chain links TRBV9 to TRBJ1-6, with a weak D call TRBD1 (6 bases). The CDR3 sequence is 14 residues long. CDR1 is SGDLS and CDR2 is YYNGEE in the germline V gene. V lost 1 base, J lost 11 bases, and 13 bases lay in between. DNA for the CDR3: TGTGCCAGCAGCGTAATGGCAGGGGAGCCACCCCTCCACTTT. Translation: CASSVMAGEPPLHF.

This clonotype was seen repeatedly, ten times or more. The J gene is TRBJ2-2, the V gene TRBV7-9; D might be TRBD1 (6 bases). CDR1 is SEHNR, CDR2 FQNEAQ, per germline (reference sequence). V shed 11 bases and J shed 4 bases, with 14 bases lying between them. This CDR3 has 13 amino acids. The CDR3, as DNA: TGTGCCTTAGAACACAGGGCCACCGGGGAGCTGTTTTTT. It encodes CALEHRATGELFF.

The sample holds many counts of this clonotype. The rearrangement uses TRBV5-1 and TRBJ2-1, with 10 bases fitting TRBD2. The trim removed 0 bases at V and 4 bases at J, leaving 7 bases unmatched. CDR3 length: 17 residues. Germline loops: CDR1 SGHRS, CDR2 YFSETQ. The CDR3 sequence is CASSLVSGTSVYNEQFF. The CDR3 DNA is TGCGCCAGCAGCTTGGTCTCCGGGACTAGCGTATACAATGAGCAGTTCTTC.

This clonotype was observed at least ten times. This chain connects TRBV20-1 to TRBJ2-1; 7 positions match TRBD2. J lost 6 bases, V lost 6 bases, and 5 bases had no gene match. The CDR3 has 12 amino acids. In germline, CDR1 is DFQATT, CDR2 SNEGSKA (reference sequence). As DNA, the CDR3 is TGCAGTGCCTGGGGGGGACGCAATGAGCAGTTCTTC. Protein: CSAWGGRNEQFF.

Ten or more counts support this clonotype. The chain joins TRBV11-2 to TRBJ2-3; tentative D call: TRBD1 (6 bases). The V gene's germline CDR1 is SGHAT and CDR2 FQNNGV. There are 19 residues in the CDR3. Trimming took 4 bases from V and 0 from J, leaving 23 bases between them. CDR3 region: CASSSQGTLFWGSTDTQYF. CDR3 DNA: TGTGCCAGCAGCTCCCAGGGGACCCTCTTCTGGGGTAGCACAGATACGCAGTATTTT.

This clonotype was detected many times. The chain combines TRBV14 with TRBJ2-5; D not certain. Per the germline V gene, CDR1 is SGHDN and CDR2 is FVKESK. V was trimmed by 0 bases and J by 1 base, leaving 0 bases between them. The CDR3 spans 12 residues. CDR3 DNA sequence: TGTGCCAGCAGCCAAGACCAAGAGACCCAGTACTTC. This translates into CASSQDQETQYF.

This clonotype was seen at least ten times. The V call is TRBV9, the J call TRBJ2-1, with 10 bases matching TRBD2. V trimming: 0 bases; J trimming: 7 bases; junction bases outside the gene matches: 4. Germline-derived CDR1 and CDR2 are SGDLS and YYNGEE. This CDR3 spans 15 amino acids. In DNA form, the CDR3 reads TGTGCCAGCAGCGTAGCGGCTAGCGGGAGTAATGAGCAGTTCTTC. Protein product: CASSVAASGSNEQFF.

This clonotype occurred many times. The chain employs TRBV20-1 and TRBJ2-5; 7 bases match TRBD2. V was pared by 0 bases and J by 4 bases, with 11 bases of the junction left unmatched. The CDR3 is 16 amino acids. Germline V CDR1 and CDR2: DFQATT, SNEGSKA (reference sequence). CDR3 bases: TGCAGTGCTAGAGATAGTGCCAGCGGGGTGGGAGAGACCCAGTACTTC. Translation: CSARDSASGVGETQYF.

This clonotype was counted at least ten times. CDR3 DNA sequence: TGCAGCGGTCTAGCGGGAGGGCCTTTGAACATTCAGTACTTC. Translation: CSGLAGGPLNIQYF. This chain connects TRBV29-1 to TRBJ2-4, with TRBD2 identical over 12 bases. CDR1 is SQVTM, CDR2 ANQGSEA, per germline. J gave up 7 bases and V 7 bases, and 8 bases lay outside the gene matches. The CDR3 totals 14 residues.

This clonotype was seen many times. The V call is TRBV5-1, the J call TRBJ2-2; the match to TRBD1 covers 8 bases. Per germline, CDR1 SGHRS and CDR2 YFSETQ. Trimming took 4 bases from V and 5 from J; bases not matched to a gene: 7. This CDR3 contains 15 residues. In DNA form, the CDR3 reads TGCGCCAGCAGCCCGGACAGGGATGGAACCGGGGAGCTGTTTTTT. It encodes CASSPDRDGTGELFF.

This clonotype was seen ten or more times. The chain employs TRBV15 and TRBJ2-1, with D perhaps matching TRBD2 (6 bases). This CDR3 comprises 14 residues. CDR1 is LNHNV and CDR2 is YYDKDF in the germline V gene (reference sequence). V was cut by 1 base and J by 8 bases, with 12 bases left in between. Here the CDR3 DNA reads TGTGCCACCAGCAGAGGTCGGGAGTTCCATGAGCAGTTCTTC. Its protein product is CATSRGREFHEQFF.

This clonotype was found many times. The V call is TRBV7-9, the J call TRBJ1-3, with D unresolved. Germline V gene sequence: CDR1 SEHNR, CDR2 FQNEAQ (reference sequence). This CDR3 has 15 residues. The V gene lost 1 base and the J gene lost 0 bases, with 7 bases spanning the gap. The CDR3 DNA follows: TGTGCCAGCAGCTTAGTACGTAGCTCTGGAAACACCATATATTTT. Translation: CASSLVRSSGNTIYF.

This clonotype was counted ten times or more. The CDR3 region is CASKGGGIQYF. The CDR3, as DNA: TGTGCCAGCAAAGGGGGTGGCATTCAGTACTTC. The rearrangement uses TRBV12-3 or TRBV12-4 and TRBJ2-4, with D possibly being TRBD1 (6 bases). Trimming took off 7 bases at V and 9 bases at J, with 10 bases between the two ends. There are 11 residues in the CDR3.